These 15 T cell receptor beta chains share one sample of origin, sequenced in a study of cytomegalovirus exposure and HLA in healthy donors (dated by TCRdb to the late 2010s). Library prep was done by the immunoSEQ multiplex PCR assay. For the multiplex PCR, a mixture combining 60 forward primers for TCR Vbeta segments and 13 reverse primers for TCR Jbeta segments was used. In its TCRdb copy, this immuneACCESS table keeps in-frame sequences only and misses some clones. Where compared with another copy, unresolved V genes explain less than half of these, and the others have no known cause. The sample includes 110,000 or so clones, with roughly 80% observed a single time. 6.5% to 8.5% of the sample goes to the ten largest clones. The sequencing sample was made of PBMCs. Receptors were obtained from a man aged 25-40 years in good health and CMV-seropositive.

This chain joins TRBV6-4 and TRBJ1-1; D may be TRBD1 (5 bases). CDR1 and CDR2 from the germline V gene are MRHNA and SNTAGT. CDR3 size: 14 residues. V lost 0 bases, J lost 1 base, and 6 bases lay in between. As DNA, the CDR3 is TGTGCCAGCAGTGACTCCGGGGGGAACACTGAAGCTTTCTTT. Protein: CASSDSGGNTEAFF.

This clone was observed once. The sample holds other DNA sequences that translate to the same CDR3. The gene calls are TRBV5-1 and TRBJ1-3; the match to TRBD1 covers 7 bases. CDR3 length: 14 amino acids. Looked up from germline, CDR1 is SGHRS and CDR2 is YFSETQ. V lost 2 bases, J lost 1 base, and 0 bases stayed unmatched. The CDR3 reads CASSLQGSGNTIYF. CDR3 DNA: TGCGCCAGCAGCTTACAGGGGTCTGGAAACACCATATATTTT.

This chain's CDR3 is CASSLSAGNTEAFF. CDR3 coding DNA: TGTGCCAGCAGCTTGAGTGCAGGGAACACTGAAGCTTTCTTT. The chain joins TRBV11-2 to TRBJ1-1; no clear D gene. This CDR3 region has 14 residues. The V gene lost 3 bases and the J gene lost 1 base, with 9 bases spanning the gap. From germline, CDR1 is SGHAT and CDR2 FQNNGV.

CDR3 DNA: TGTGCCAGCAGCTTGTACGATTGGACTAGCGGAGACAATGAGCAGTTCTTC. This translates into CASSLYDWTSGDNEQFF. The chain has TRBV7-2 and TRBJ2-1; 10 bases are a match to TRBD2. CDR3 size: 17 residues. V lost 3 bases and J lost 5; bases outside the gene matches: 10. CDR1 SGHTA and CDR2 FQGNSA come from the germline V gene.

The chain uses TRBV5-1 and TRBJ2-3; unclear D gene. The V gene's germline CDR1 is SGHRS and CDR2 YFSETQ. Trimming took off 2 bases at V and 3 bases at J, with 4 bases between the two ends. This CDR3 contains 12 residues. CDR3 DNA: TGCGCCAGCAGCTTCTTGACAGATACGCAGTATTTT. This sequence encodes CASSFLTDTQYF. The full variable domain, its missing parts supplied by reference TRBV5-1 and TRBJ2-3, is KAGVTQTPRYLIKTRGQQVTLSCSPISGHRSVSWYQQTPGQGLQFLFEYFSETQRNKGNFPGRFSGRQFSNSRSEMNVSTLELGDSALYLCASSFLTDTQYFGPGTRLTVL.

This chain uses TRBV5-4 with TRBJ2-7; 8 bases line up with TRBD1. Per germline, CDR1 SGHNT and CDR2 YYREEE (reference sequence). The CDR3 extends over 13 amino acids. The ends lost 2 bases at V and 5 bases at J; junction bases unmatched: 3. CDR3 coding DNA: TGTGCCAGCAGCTTCGCCAGGGGGCACGAGCAGTACTTC. Translation gives CASSFARGHEQYF.

The chain combines TRBV7-9 with TRBJ1-4; D possibly corresponds to TRBD1 (6 bases). V lost 2 bases and J 3 bases, leaving 10 bases between the germline ends. Germline loops: CDR1 SEHNR, CDR2 FQNEAQ (reference sequence). The CDR3 is 15 amino acids. The DNA for the CDR3 is TGTGCCAGCAGCTTATTGAACAGGGCTAATGAAAAACTGTTTTTT. Translation: CASSLLNRANEKLFF.

This clone turned up a few times. The rearrangement joins TRBV11-2 to TRBJ2-7; D possibly corresponds to TRBD1 (5 bases). Germline V gives CDR1 SGHAT, CDR2 FQNNGV. This CDR3 has 15 residues. Trimming left V 0 bases short and J 0 bases short, with 9 bases between. CDR3 residues: CASSLDVTASYEQYF. DNA of the CDR3: TGTGCCAGCAGCTTAGATGTGACAGCCTCCTACGAGCAGTACTTC.

The chain carries TRBV4-3 and TRBJ1-1, with D possibly TRBD1 on 5 matching bases. The CDR3 consists of 14 residues. V lost 4 bases, J lost 3 bases, and 12 bases lay in between. CDR1 LGHNA and CDR2 YSLEER come from the germline V gene. The CDR3 region has the DNA TGCGCCAGCAGCCGGCAGGGTATTGACACTGAAGCTTTCTTT. Protein sequence: CASSRQGIDTEAFF.

The CDR3 sequence is CASSSTLGEAQPQHF. The CDR3 DNA sequence: TGTGCCAGTAGTTCCACCTTAGGGGAGGCTCAGCCCCAGCATTTT. The chain couples TRBV19 to TRBJ1-5; possible D gene TRBD1, 5 bases. Germline V gene sequence: CDR1 LNHDA, CDR2 SQIVND (reference sequence). Trimming removed 5 bases at V and 6 bases at J, with 17 bases between. The CDR3 sequence is 15 residues long.

This clone was detected a few times. This chain links TRBV25-1 with TRBJ2-1; 8 bases line up with TRBD1. V trimming: 3 bases; J trimming: 9 bases; junction bases outside the gene matches: 7. Germline V gives CDR1 MGHDK, CDR2 SYGVNS. The CDR3 is made up of 14 amino acids. CDR3 bases: TGTGCCAGCAGTGATTGGCAGGGGGCAGGTGAGCAGTTCTTC. This translates into CASSDWQGAGEQFF.

The genes are TRBV4-1 and TRBJ2-3; D gene ambiguous. This CDR3 has 15 residues. Deletions cut 6 bases from V and 1 base from J, with 14 bases between. Per germline, CDR1 MGHRA and CDR2 YSYEKL. CDR3 coding DNA: TGCGCCAGCAGTAGGCGGTCGTTTGGCACAGATACGCAGTATTTT. This encodes CASSRRSFGTDTQYF.

This sequence joins TRBV7-9 and TRBJ1-2; TRBD1 matches 9 bases. Germline CDR1 is SEHNR and CDR2 is FQNEAQ (reference sequence). V lost 2 bases, J lost 7 bases, and 5 bases stayed unmatched. This CDR3 spans 14 amino acids. CDR3 coding DNA: TGTGCCAGCAGCTTACCGGGACAGGGAGTTGGCTACACCTTC. Its translation is CASSLPGQGVGYTF.

This clone showed up just once. The genes are TRBV6-5 and TRBJ2-2, with TRBD2 identical over 7 bases. Germline values: CDR1 MNHEY, CDR2 SVGAGI. J gave up 9 bases and V 0 bases, and 10 bases lay outside the gene matches. The CDR3 runs 16 residues. This CDR3 reads CASSYSTSGRGRELFF. The CDR3 region has the DNA TGTGCCAGCAGTTACTCGACGTCAGGGAGGGGCCGGGAGCTGTTTTTT.

The chain carries TRBV19 and TRBJ1-1; D might be TRBD1 (5 bases). V was trimmed by 1 base and J by 8 bases, leaving 11 bases between them. CDR1 LNHDA and CDR2 SQIVND come from the germline V gene (reference sequence). This CDR3 has 13 residues. CDR3 coding DNA: TGTGCCAGTAGTATAGGACCCTCAGGGGAAGCTTTCTTT. Amino acids: CASSIGPSGEAFF. Variable domain in full (rest from reference TRBV19 and TRBJ1-1): DGGITQSPKYLFRKEGQNVTLSCEQNLNHDAMYWYRQDPGQGLRLIYYSQIVNDFQKGDIAEGYSVSREKKESFPLTVTSAQKNPTAFYLCASSIGPSGEAFFGQGTRLTVV.